This is a list of T cell receptor beta chains from one sample in a study of blood T cell repertoires in COVID-19. The method was immunoSEQ multiplex PCR; TCRdb's version includes in-frame clones alone and lacks a portion of them. The sample has roughly 330,000 clones; 88% are singletons. The sample was peripheral blood. The source of these receptors is a woman aged 50 to 60 with active or convalescent COVID-19. The CDR3 runs from the conserved cysteine through the conserved F or W. D genes are given only for firm matches. Clone size is shown for a subset of rows, as once, few, many or a class of expanded clone.

few	TRBD1	TRBJ1-1	TRBV28	TGTGCCAGCAGCAGACAGGGGGAAAACACTGAAGCTTTCTTT	CASSRQGENTEAFF
.	TRBD2	TRBJ2-5	TRBV7-2	TGTGCCAGCAGCCCTAAGCGGGCCGCGGGGAGGGTGGGACAAGAGACCCAGTACTTC	CASSPKRAAGRVGQETQYF
once	TRBD1	TRBJ1-6	TRBV30	TGTGCCTGGAGTGTACGACAGGGAGGATCACCCCTCCACTTT	CAWSVRQGGSPLHF
.	.	TRBJ1-2	TRBV7-9	TGTGCCAGCAGCTTAGCAGGGCAGGGCAGTGGCTACACCTTC	CASSLAGQGSGYTF
.	.	TRBJ2-2	TRBV7-3	TGTGCCAGCAGCTTGGCCGATACGAACACCGGGGAGCTGTTTTTT	CASSLADTNTGELFF
.	TRBD1	TRBJ2-7	TRBV28	TGTGCCAGCAACGCCGGGACAGGGGCAGTAAGGAGCTCCTACGAGCAGTACTTC	CASNAGTGAVRSSYEQYF
.	TRBD2	TRBJ2-5	TRBV27	TGTGCCAGCAGTAAGACTAGCGGGGGGGCCCTTCTCCGGGAGACCCAGTACTTC	CASSKTSGGALLRETQYF
few	.	TRBJ1-3	TRBV18	TGTGCCAGCTCACATTCCGACAGTATCTCTGGAAACACCATATATTTT	CASSHSDSISGNTIYF
.	.	TRBJ1-5	TRBV30	TGTGCTCAACCTCCCAGGACAGCCCTGGCAAATCCCCAGCATTTT	CAQPPRTALANPQHF
.	TRBD1	TRBJ1-4	TRBV28	TGTGCCAGCAGTTTAGGACAGGGATTTAATGAAAAACTGTTTTTT	CASSLGQGFNEKLFF
.	.	TRBJ2-1	TRBV20-1	TGCAGTGCTAGTGCATCCGAGGGGGGGAGTTTCGATGAGCAGTTCTTC	CSASASEGGSFDEQFF
.	.	TRBJ1-1	TRBV27	TGTGCCAGCAGTGCCGCCAAGGGTCGGGGGGCGCGGACTGAAGCTTTCTTT	CASSAAKGRGARTEAFF
.	.	TRBJ2-7	TRBV28	TGTGCCAGCAGTCCCCCCCAGGGGCGTTACGAGCAGTACTTC	CASSPPQGRYEQYF
once	.	TRBJ2-1	TRBV21-1	TGTGCCAGCATCTTAAGGCGCAGCGGGGATCTTAATGAGCAGTTCTTC	CASILRRSGDLNEQFF
.	.	TRBJ2-5	TRBV4-3	TGCGCCAGCAGCCAAGAGTTCTTCCAAGAGACCCAGTACTTC	CASSQEFFQETQYF
.	TRBD2	TRBJ2-7	TRBV5-4	TGTGCCAGCAGCTTGGCCGGGGGAGGGCCCTACGAGCAGTACTTC	CASSLAGGGPYEQYF
.	.	TRBJ2-7	TRBV2	TGTGCCAGCAGTGCCGACAGAAATCAGCAGTACTTC	CASSADRNQQYF
.	TRBD2	TRBJ2-5	TRBV7-2	TGTGCCAGCAGCTTAGGAGTAAGCGGGAGTCGGAAGACCCAGTACTTC	CASSLGVSGSRKTQYF
.	.	TRBJ2-7	TRBV28	TGTGCCAGCAGTTCCCCCCCTCAGGGAAGCTACGAGCAGTACTTC	CASSSPPQGSYEQYF
.	.	TRBJ1-5	TRBV21-1	TGTGCCAGCTTCTCACAGGGGACAGAAATTCATCAGCCCCAGCATTTT	CASFSQGTEIHQPQHF
.	TRBD1	TRBJ1-1	TRBV15	TGTGCCACCAGCAGGGGACAGCTCATGAACACTGAAGCTTTCTTT	CATSRGQLMNTEAFF
.	TRBD1	TRBJ1-1	TRBV2	TGTGCCAGCTATTTGGGACAGAAGAACACTGAAGCTTTCTTT	CASYLGQKNTEAFF